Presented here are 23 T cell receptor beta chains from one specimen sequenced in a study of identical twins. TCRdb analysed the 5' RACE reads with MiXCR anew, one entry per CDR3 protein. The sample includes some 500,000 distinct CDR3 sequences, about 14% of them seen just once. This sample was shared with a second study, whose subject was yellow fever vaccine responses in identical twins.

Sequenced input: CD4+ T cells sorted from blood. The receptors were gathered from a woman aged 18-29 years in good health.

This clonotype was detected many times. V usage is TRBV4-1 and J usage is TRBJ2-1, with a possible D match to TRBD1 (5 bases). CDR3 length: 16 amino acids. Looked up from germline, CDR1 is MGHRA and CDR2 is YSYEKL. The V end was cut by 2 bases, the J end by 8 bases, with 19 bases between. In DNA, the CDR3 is TGCGCCAGCAGCCAATCCCCCCAGGGTGGTAACGATGAGCAGTTCTTC. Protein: CASSQSPQGGNDEQFF.

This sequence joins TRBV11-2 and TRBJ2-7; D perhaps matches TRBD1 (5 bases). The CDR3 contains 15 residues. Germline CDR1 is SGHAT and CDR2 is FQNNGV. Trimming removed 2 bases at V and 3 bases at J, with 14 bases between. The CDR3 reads CASSLLLDTVYEQYF. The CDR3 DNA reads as TGTGCCAGCAGCTTATTACTGGACACAGTCTACGAGCAGTACTTC. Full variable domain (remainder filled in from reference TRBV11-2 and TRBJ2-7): EAGVAQSPRYKIIEKRQSVAFWCNPISGHATLYWYQQILGQGPKLLIQFQNNGVVDDSQLPKDRFSAERLKGVDSTLKIQPAKLEDSAVYLCASSLLLDTVYEQYFGPGTRLTVT.

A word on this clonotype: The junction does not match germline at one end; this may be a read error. CDR3 DNA: TGTGCTAGCAGCTTAGGAATTGGGCTTGACACCGGGGAGCTGTTTTTT. Protein product: CASSLGIGLDTGELFF. The chain links TRBV7-7 to TRBJ2-2; no definite D call. CDR3 size: 16 residues. Germline values: CDR1 SSHAT, CDR2 FNYEAQ (reference sequence).

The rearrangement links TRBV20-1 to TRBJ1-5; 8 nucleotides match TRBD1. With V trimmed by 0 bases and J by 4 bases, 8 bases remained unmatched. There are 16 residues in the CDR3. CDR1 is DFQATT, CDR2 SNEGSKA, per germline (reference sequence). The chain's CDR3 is CSARELGTGWNQPQHF. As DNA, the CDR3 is TGCAGTGCTAGAGAGCTTGGGACAGGTTGGAATCAGCCCCAGCATTTT.

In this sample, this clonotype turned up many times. DNA of the CDR3: TGTGCCATCAGCTTGGACAGTGCGGGGAGCTATGAGCAGTTCTTC. This sequence encodes CAISLDSAGSYEQFF. V is TRBV10-3 and J is TRBJ2-1; D is possibly TRBD1 or TRBD2 (6 bases each). The CDR3 loop spans 15 amino acids. Trimming stripped 6 bases from V and 8 bases from J, with 20 bases between. CDR1 ENHRY and CDR2 SYGVKD come from the germline V gene.

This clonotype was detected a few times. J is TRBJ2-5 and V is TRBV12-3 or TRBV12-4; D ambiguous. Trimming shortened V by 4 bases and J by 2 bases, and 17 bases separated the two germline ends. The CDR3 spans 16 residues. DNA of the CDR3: TGTGCCAGCAGTTCCCAGATCGTCGCCCGTCAAGAGACCCAGTACTTC. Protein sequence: CASSSQIVARQETQYF.

CDR3 sequence reads: CASGTGTGDIEQFF. In DNA, the CDR3 is TGTGCTAGTGGTACCGGGACAGGGGATATAGAGCAGTTCTTC. The genes are TRBV12-5 and TRBJ2-1, with TRBD1 identical over 10 bases. This CDR3 spans 14 amino acids. Trimming took 5 bases from V and 10 from J; bases not matched to a gene: 8. The germline CDR1 and CDR2 sequences are LGHNT and FRNRAP. The variable domain in full, completed from reference TRBV12-5 and TRBJ2-1, reads DARVTQTPRHKVTEMGQEVTMRCQPILGHNTVFWYRQTMMQGLELLAYFRNRAPLDDSGMPKDRFSAEMPDATLATLKIQPSEPRDSAVYFCASGTGTGDIEQFFGPGTRLTVL.

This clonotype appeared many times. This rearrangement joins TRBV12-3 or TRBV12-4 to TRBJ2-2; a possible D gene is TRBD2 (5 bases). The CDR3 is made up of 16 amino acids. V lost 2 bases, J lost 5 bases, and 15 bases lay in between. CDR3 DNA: TGTGCCAGCAGTTTAACCCGGAGGCCGGGGACCGGGGAGCTGTTTTTT. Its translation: CASSLTRRPGTGELFF.

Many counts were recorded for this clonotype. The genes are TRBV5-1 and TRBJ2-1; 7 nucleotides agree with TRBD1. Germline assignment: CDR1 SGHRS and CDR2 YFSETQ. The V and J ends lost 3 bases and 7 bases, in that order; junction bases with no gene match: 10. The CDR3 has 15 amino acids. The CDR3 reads CASSSARGQGNEQFF. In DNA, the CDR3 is TGCGCCAGCAGCTCCGCGAGGGGGCAGGGAAATGAGCAGTTCTTC.

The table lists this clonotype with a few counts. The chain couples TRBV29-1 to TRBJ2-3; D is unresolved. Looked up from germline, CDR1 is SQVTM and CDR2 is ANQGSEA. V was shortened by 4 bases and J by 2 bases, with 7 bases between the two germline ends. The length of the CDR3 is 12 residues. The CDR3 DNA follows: TGCAGCGTTGCGGGCCCCACAGATACGCAGTATTTT. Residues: CSVAGPTDTQYF.

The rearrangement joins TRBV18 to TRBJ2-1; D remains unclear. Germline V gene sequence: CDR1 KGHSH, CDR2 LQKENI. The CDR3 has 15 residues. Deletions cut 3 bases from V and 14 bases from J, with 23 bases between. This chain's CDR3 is CASSPTLGIRPLEFF. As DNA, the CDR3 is TGTGCCAGCTCACCTACCCTAGGAATACGTCCTCTTGAGTTCTTC.

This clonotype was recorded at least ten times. The CDR3 protein is CATSNLIQGTDTQYF. CDR3 in DNA: TGTGCCACCAGCAACCTTATACAGGGGACAGATACGCAGTATTTT. The chain uses TRBV15 and TRBJ2-3; 7 nucleotides match TRBD1. V lost 4 bases and J lost 3; bases outside the gene matches: 7. This CDR3 is 15 amino acids long. Per germline, CDR1 LNHNV and CDR2 YYDKDF (reference sequence). The full variable domain, rest sourced from reference TRBV15 and TRBJ2-3, is DAMVIQNPRYQVTQFGKPVTLSCSQTLNHNVMYWYQQKSSQAPKLLFHYYDKDFNNEADTPDNFQSRRPNTSFCFLDIRSPGLGDTAMYLCATSNLIQGTDTQYFGPGTRLTVL.

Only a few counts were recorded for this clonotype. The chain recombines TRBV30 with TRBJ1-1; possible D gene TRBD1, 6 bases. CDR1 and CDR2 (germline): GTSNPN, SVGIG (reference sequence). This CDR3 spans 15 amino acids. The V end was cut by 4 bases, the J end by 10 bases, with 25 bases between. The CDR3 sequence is CAWNRRGTPPMRAFF. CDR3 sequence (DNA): TGTGCCTGGAACCGAAGGGGGACACCCCCGATGCGAGCTTTCTTT.

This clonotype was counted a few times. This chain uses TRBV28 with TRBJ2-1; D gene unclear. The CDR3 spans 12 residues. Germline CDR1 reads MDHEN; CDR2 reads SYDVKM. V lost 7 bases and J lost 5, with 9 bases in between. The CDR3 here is CASKVTNNEQFF. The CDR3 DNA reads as TGTGCCAGCAAGGTGACAAACAATGAGCAGTTCTTC.

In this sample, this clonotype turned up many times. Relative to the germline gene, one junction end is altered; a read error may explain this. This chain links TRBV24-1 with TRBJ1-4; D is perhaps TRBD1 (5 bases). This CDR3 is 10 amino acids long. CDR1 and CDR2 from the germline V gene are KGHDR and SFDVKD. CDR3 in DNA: TGTGCCACCAGCCATCGGGACTCCGGTTTT. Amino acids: CATSHRDSGF.

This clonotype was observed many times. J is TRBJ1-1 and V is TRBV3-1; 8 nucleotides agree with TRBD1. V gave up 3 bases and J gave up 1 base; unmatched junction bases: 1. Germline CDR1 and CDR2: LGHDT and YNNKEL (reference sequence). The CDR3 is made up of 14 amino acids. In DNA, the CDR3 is TGTGCCAGCAGCCACGACAGGGGGAACACTGAAGCTTTCTTT. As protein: CASSHDRGNTEAFF.

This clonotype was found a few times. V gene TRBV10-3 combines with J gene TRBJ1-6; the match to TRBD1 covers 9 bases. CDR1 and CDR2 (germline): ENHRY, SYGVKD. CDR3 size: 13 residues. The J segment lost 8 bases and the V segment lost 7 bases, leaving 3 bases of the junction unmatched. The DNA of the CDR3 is TGTGCCATCAACCGGGACAGGGATTCACCCCTCCACTTT. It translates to CAINRDRDSPLHF.

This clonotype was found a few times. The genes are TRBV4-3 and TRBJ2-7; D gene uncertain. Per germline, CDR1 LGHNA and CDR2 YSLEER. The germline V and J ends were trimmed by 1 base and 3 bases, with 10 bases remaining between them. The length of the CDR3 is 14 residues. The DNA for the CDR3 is TGCGCCAGCAGCCAAGTAGTGCCAGGCTACGAGCAGTACTTC. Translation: CASSQVVPGYEQYF.

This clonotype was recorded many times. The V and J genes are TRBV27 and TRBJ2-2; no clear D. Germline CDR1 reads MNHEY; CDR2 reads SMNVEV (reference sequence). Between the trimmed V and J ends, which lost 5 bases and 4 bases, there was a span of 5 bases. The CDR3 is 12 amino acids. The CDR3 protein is CASSVSTGELFF. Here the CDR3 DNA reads TGTGCCAGCAGTGTTAGCACCGGGGAGCTGTTTTTT.

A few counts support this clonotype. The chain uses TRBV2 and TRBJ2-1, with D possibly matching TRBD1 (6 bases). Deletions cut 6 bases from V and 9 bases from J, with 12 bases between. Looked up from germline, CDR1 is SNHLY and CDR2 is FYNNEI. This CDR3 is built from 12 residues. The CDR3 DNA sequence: TGTGCCAGCAGGGGAGACAGGACTGAGCAGTTCTTC. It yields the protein CASRGDRTEQFF.

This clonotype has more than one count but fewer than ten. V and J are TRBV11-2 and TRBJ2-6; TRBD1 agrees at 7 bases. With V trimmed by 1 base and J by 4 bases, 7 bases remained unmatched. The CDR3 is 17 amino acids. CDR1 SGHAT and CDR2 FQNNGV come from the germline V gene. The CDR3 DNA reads TGTGCCAGCAGCTTAGTAGCACAGGGGAAGGGGGCCAACGTCCTGACTTTC. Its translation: CASSLVAQGKGANVLTF.

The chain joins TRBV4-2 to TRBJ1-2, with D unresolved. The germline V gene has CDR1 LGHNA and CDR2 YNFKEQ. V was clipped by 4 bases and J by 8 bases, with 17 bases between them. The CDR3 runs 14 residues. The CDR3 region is CASSPPSDRGGYTF. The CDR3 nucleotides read TGTGCCAGCAGCCCACCATCGGACCGAGGCGGCTACACCTTC.

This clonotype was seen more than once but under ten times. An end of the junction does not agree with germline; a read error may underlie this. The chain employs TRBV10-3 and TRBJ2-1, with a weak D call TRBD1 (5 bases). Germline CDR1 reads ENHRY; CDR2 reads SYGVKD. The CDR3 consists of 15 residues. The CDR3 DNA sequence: TGTGCCATCAGCTACGACAGTCCCTCCTCCAATGAGCAGTTCTTC. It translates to CAISYDSPSSNEQFF.